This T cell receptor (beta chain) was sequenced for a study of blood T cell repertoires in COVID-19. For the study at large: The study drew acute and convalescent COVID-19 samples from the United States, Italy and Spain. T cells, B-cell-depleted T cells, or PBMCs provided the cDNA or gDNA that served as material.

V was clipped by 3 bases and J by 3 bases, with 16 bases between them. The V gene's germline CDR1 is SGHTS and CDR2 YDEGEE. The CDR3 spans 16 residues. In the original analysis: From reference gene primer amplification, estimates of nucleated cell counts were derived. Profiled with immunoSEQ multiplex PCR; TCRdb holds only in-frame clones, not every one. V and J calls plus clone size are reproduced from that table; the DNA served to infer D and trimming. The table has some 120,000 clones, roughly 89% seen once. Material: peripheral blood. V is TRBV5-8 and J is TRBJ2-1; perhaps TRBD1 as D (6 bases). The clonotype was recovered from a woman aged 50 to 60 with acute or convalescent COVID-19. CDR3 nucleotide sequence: TGTGCCAGCAGCTCACAACAGGGTACTGGCTACAATGAGCAGTTCTTC. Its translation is CASSSQQGTGYNEQFF.